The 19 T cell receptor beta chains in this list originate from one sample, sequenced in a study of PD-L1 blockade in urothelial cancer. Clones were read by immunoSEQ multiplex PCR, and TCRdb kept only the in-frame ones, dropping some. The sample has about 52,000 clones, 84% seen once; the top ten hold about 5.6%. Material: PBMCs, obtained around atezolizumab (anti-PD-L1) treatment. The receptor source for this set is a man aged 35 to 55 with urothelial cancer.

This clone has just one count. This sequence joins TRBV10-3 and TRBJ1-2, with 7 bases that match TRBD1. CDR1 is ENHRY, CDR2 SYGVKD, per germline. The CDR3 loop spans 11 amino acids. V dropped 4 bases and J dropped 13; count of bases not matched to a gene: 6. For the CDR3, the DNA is TGTGCCATCAGTGGGACAGGCTTGGTCACCTTC. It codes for CAISGTGLVTF.

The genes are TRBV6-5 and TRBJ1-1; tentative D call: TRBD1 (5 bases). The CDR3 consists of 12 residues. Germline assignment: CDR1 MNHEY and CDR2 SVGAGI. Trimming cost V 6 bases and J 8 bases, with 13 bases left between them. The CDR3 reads CASRKTGYEAFF. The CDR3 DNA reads TGTGCCAGCAGAAAAACAGGTTACGAAGCTTTCTTT.

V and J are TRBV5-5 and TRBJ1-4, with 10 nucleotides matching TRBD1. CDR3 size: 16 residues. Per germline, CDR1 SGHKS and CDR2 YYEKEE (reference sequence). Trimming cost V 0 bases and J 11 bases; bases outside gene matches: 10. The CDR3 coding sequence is TGTGCCAGCAGCTTGGGGGACAGGGGAAGGATCGGGAAACTGTTTTTT. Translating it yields CASSLGDRGRIGKLFF.

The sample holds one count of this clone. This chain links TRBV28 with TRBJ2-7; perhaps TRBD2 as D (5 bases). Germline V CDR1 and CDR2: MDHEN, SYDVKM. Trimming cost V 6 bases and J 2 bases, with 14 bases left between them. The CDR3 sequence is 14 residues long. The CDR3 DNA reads TGTGCCAGCAGGGCGGGTCCTTCACCCTACGAGCAGTACTTC. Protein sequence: CASRAGPSPYEQYF. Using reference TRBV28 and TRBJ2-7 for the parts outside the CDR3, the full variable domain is DVKVTQSSRYLVKRTGEKVFLECVQDMDHENMFWYRQDPGLGLRLIYFSYDVKMKEKGDIPEGYSVSREKKERFSLILESASTNQTSMYLCASRAGPSPYEQYFGPGTRLTVT.

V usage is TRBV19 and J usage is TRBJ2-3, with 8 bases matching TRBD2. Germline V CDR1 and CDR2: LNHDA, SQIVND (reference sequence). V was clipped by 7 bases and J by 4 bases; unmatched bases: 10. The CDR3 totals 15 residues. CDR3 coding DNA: TGTGCCAGTACTACAACGGGAGGGGTTGCAGATACGCAGTATTTT. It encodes CASTTTGGVADTQYF.

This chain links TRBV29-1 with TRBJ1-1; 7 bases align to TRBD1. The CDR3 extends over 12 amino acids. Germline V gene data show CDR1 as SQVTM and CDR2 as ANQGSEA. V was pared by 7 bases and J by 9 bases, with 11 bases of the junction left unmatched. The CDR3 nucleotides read TGCAGCGGGCTGGACCCGGGACAGCAAGCTTTCTTT. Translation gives CSGLDPGQQAFF.

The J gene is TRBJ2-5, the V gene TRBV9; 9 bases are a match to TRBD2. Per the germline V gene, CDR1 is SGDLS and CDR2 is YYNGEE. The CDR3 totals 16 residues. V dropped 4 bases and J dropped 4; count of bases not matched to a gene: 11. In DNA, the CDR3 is TGTGCCAGCAGCCCTCGAGGGACTAGCTTAGGAGAGACCCAGTACTTC. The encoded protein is CASSPRGTSLGETQYF.

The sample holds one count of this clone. The CDR3 DNA follows: TGTGCCAGCAGCTCGCCGTTTAAAAAAGGGGAAGGCACTGAAGCTTTCTTT. Amino acids: CASSSPFKKGEGTEAFF. The rearrangement uses TRBV7-6 and TRBJ1-1, with D tentatively TRBD1 (5 bases). The V gene lost 4 bases and the J gene lost 4 bases, with 22 bases spanning the gap. Germline V gene lookup returns CDR1 SGHVS and CDR2 FNYEAQ. CDR3 length: 17 residues.

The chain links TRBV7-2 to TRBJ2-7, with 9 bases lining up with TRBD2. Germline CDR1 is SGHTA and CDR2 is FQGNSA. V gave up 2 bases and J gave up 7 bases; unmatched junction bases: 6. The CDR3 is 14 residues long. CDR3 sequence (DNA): TGTGCCAGCAGCTTAAATAGCGGGAGAAGGGAGCAGTACTTC. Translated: CASSLNSGRREQYF.

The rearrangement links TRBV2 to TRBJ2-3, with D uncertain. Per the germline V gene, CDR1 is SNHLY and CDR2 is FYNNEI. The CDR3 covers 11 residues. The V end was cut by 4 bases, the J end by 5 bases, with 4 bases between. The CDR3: CASSVLDTQYF. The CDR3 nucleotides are TGTGCCAGCAGTGTCTTAGATACGCAGTATTTT.

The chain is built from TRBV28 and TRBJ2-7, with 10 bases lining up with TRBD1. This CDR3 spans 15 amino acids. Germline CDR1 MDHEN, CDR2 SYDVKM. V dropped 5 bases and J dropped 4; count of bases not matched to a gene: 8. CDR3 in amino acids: CASSRSGTGAYEQYF. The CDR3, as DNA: TGTGCCAGCAGTCGCTCCGGGACAGGGGCATACGAGCAGTACTTC.

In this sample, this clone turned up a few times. The CDR3 DNA is TGTGCCAGCAGTCAAACAGAAGCCTACGAGCAGTACTTC. Its translation: CASSQTEAYEQYF. The chain carries TRBV2 and TRBJ2-7; D unclear. This CDR3 comprises 13 residues. The germline gives CDR1 SNHLY, CDR2 FYNNEI. V gave up 5 bases and J gave up 2 bases, with 10 bases separating them. The variable domain in full, with the rest retrieved from reference TRBV2 and TRBJ2-7, is EPEVTQTPSHQVTQMGQEVILRCVPISNHLYFYWYRQILGQKVEFLVSFYNNEISEKSEIFDDQFSVERPDGSNFTLKIRSTKLEDSAMYFCASSQTEAYEQYFGPGTRLTVT.

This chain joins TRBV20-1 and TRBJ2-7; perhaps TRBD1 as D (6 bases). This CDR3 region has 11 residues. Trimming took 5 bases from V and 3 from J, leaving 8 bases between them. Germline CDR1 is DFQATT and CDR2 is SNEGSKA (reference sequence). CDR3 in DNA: TGCAGTGCTGGGGGCCTCTACGAGCAGTACTTC. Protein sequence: CSAGGLYEQYF.

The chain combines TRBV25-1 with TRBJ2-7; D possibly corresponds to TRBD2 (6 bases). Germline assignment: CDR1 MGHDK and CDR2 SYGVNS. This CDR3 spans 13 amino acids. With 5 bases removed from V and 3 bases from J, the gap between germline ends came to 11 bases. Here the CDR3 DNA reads TGTGCCAGCAGTACAGGACTACTCTACGAGCAGTACTTC. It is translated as CASSTGLLYEQYF.

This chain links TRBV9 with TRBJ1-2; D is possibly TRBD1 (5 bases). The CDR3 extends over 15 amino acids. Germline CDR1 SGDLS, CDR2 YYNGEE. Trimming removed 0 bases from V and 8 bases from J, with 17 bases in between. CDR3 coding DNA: TGTGCCAGCAGCGTAGCTGCGGAGGGGAGGGGAGGCTACACCTTC. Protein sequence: CASSVAAEGRGGYTF.

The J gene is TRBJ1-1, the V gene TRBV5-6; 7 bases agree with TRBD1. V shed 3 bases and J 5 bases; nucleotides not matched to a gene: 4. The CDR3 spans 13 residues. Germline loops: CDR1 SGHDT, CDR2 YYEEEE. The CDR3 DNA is TGTGCCAGCAGCTCAGGGGGGTGGACTGAAGCTTTCTTT. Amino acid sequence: CASSSGGWTEAFF. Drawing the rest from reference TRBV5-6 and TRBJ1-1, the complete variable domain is DAGVTQSPTHLIKTRGQQVTLRCSPKSGHDTVSWYQQALGQGPQFIFQYYEEEERQRGNFPDRFSGHQFPNYSSELNVNALLLGDSALYLCASSSGGWTEAFFGQGTRLTVV.

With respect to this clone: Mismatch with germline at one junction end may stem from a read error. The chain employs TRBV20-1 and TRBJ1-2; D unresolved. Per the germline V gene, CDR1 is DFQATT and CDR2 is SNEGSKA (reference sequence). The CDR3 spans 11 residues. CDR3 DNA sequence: TGCAGTGCTAGCCACCGCTATCGCTACACCTTC. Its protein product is CSASHRYRYTF.

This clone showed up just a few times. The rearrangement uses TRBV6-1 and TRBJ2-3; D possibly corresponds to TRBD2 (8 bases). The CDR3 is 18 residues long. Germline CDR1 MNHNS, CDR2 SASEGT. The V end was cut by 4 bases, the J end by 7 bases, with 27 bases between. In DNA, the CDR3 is TGTGCCAGCAGTGTCAGGGGGGGGATAGCGGGGAAAGGGAATACGCAGTATTTT. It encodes CASSVRGGIAGKGNTQYF.

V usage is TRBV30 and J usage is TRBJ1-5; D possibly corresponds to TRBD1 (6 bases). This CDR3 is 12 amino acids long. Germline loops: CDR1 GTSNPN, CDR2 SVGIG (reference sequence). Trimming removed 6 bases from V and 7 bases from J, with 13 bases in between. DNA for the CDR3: TGTGCCTGCGCGGCAGGGGAACAGCCCCAGCATTTT. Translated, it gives CACAAGEQPQHF. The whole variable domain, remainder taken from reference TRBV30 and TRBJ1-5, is SQTIHQWPATLVQPVGSPLSLECTVEGTSNPNLYWYRQAAGRGLQLLFYSVGIGQISSEVPQNLSASRPQDRQFILSSKKLLLSDSGFYLCACAAGEQPQHFGDGTRLSIL.